This T cell receptor (beta chain) was sequenced for a study of blood T cell repertoires in COVID-19. Study as a whole: The United States, Italy and Spain supplied acute and convalescent COVID-19 samples. PBMCs, B-cell-depleted T cells, or T cells provided the cDNA or gDNA that made up the material.

Sequencing was performed with immunoSEQ multiplex PCR; in TCRdb, only in-frame clones are kept and a portion is missing. This table has approximately 190,000 clones, about 80% appearing once. Germline CDR1 and CDR2: SGHRS and YFSETQ. The CDR3 runs 17 residues. V trimming: 3 bases; J trimming: 6 bases; junction bases outside the gene matches: 8. The sequenced sample consisted of peripheral blood. The chain recombines TRBV5-1 with TRBJ2-1; TRBD2 aligns across 14 bases. The origin of this receptor is a human donor with acute or convalescent COVID-19. The donor label of this sample is uncertain. CDR3 residues: CASSSQLTSGRGNEQFF. CDR3 DNA: TGCGCCAGCAGCTCGCAATTGACTAGCGGGAGGGGCAATGAGCAGTTCTTC.